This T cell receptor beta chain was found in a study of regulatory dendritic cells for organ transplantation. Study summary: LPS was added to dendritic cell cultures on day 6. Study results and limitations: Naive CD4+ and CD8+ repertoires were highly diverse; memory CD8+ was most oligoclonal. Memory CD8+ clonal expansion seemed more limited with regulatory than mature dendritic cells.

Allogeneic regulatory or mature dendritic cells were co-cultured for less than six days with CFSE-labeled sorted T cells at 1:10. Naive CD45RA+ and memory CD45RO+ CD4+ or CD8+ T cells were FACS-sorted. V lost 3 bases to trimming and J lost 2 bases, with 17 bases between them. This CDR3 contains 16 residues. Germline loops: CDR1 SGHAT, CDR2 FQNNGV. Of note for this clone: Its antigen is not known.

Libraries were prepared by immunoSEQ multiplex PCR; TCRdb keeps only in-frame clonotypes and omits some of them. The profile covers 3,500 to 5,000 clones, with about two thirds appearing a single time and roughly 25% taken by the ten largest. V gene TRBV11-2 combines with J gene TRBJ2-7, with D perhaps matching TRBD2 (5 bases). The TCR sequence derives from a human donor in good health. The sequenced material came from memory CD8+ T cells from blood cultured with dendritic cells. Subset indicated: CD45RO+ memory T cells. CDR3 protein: CASSFRSGPSPYEQYF. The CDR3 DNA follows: TGTGCCAGCAGCTTTAGGAGCGGACCTAGTCCCTACGAGCAGTACTTC.